This T cell receptor beta chain is from a study of T-cell reconstitution after alpha-beta-depleted transplantation in children. V lost 6 bases to trimming and J lost 4 bases; unmatched junction nucleotides: 16. Germline lookup yields CDR1 DFQATT and CDR2 SNEGSKA (reference sequence). The CDR3 consists of 17 residues. Preparation of the TCRbeta library used unique molecular identifiers. TCRdb processed the PCR reads anew with MiXCR; each CDR3 protein has one entry. The sample gives some 830,000 distinct CDR3 sequences, under 20% of which show up once; approximately 5% is in the top ten. The sequence was collected from a male patient aged 10 to 17 who had a stem cell transplant for acute lymphoblastic leukemia, so the T cells may come from the graft donor. Sample: PBMCs, mostly from graft donor cells, taken 360 days after TCRalphabeta/CD19-depleted stem cell transplant. The V gene is TRBV20-1, the J gene TRBJ2-7, with 12 bases that match TRBD2. The CDR3 region has the DNA TGCAGTGCCCGGACTAGCGGGACGCAAGACAGAAAATACGAGCAGTACTTC. As protein: CSARTSGTQDRKYEQYF.